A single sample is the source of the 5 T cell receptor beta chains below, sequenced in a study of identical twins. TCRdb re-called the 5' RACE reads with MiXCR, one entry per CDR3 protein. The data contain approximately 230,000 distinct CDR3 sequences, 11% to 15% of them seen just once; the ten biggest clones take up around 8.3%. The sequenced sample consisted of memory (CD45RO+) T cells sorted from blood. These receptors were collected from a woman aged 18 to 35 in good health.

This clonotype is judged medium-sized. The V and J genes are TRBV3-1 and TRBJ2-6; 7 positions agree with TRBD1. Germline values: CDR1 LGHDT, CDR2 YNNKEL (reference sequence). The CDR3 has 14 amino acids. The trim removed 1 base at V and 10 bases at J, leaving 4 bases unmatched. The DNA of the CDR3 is TGTGCCAGCAGCCAAGGAGGGGACAGTAACGTCCTGACTTTC. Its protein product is CASSQGGDSNVLTF. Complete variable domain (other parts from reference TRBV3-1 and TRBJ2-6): DTAVSQTPKYLVTQMGNDKSIKCEQNLGHDTMYWYKQDSKKFLKIMFSYNNKELIINETVPNRFSPKSPDKAHLNLHINSLELGDSAVYFCASSQGGDSNVLTFGAGSRLTVL.

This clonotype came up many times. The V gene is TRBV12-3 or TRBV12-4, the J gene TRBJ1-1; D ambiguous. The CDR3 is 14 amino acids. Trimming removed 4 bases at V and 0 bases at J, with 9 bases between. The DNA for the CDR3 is TGTGCCAGCAGTTCTTGGGGTATGAACACTGAAGCTTTCTTT. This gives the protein CASSSWGMNTEAFF.

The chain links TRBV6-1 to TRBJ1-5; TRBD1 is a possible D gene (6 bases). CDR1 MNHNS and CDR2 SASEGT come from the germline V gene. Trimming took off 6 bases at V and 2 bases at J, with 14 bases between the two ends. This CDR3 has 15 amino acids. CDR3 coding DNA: TGTGCCAGCAGGCGAACACAGGGAGGCAATCAGCCCCAGCATTTT. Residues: CASRRTQGGNQPQHF.

The CDR3 here is CASSPPLRRRGSFFEQYF. CDR3 nucleotides: TGTGCCAGCAGCCCCCCCCTAAGGAGGCGCGGGAGCTTCTTCGAGCAGTACTTC. The chain is built from TRBV3-1 and TRBJ2-7; 7 bases line up with TRBD2. V dropped 4 bases and J dropped 6; count of bases not matched to a gene: 21. CDR3 length: 18 amino acids. The germline gives CDR1 LGHDT, CDR2 YNNKEL (reference sequence).

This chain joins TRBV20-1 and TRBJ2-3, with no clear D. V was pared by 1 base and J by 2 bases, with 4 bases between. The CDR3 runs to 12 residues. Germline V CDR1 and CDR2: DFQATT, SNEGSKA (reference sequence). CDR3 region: CSARGITDTQYF. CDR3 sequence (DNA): TGCAGTGCTAGAGGGATCACAGATACGCAGTATTTT.